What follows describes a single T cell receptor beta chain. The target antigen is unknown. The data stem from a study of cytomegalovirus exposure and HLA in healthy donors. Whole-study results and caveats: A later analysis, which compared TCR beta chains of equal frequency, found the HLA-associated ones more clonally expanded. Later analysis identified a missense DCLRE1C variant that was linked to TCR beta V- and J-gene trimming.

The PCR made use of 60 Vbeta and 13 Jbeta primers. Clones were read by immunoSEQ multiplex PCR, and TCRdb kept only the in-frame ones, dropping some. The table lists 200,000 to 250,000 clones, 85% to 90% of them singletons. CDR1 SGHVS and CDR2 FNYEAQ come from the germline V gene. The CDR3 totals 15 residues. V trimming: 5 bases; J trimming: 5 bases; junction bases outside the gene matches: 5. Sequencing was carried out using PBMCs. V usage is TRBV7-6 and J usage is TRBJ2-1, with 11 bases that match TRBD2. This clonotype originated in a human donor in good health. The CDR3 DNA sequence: TGTGCCAGCAGCGAGACTAGCGGGGCGAACAATGAGCAGTTCTTC. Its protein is CASSETSGANNEQFF. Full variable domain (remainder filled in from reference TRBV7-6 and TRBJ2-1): GAGVSQSPRYKVTKRGQDVALRCDPISGHVSLYWYRQALGQGPEFLTYFNYEAQQDKSGLPNDRFSAERPEGSISTLTIQRTEQRDSAMYRCASSETSGANNEQFFGPGTRLTVL.